The T cell receptor (beta chain) under discussion was sequenced for a study of T cell responses to AZD1222 COVID-19 vaccine. Study-wide background: Pooling of second doses given at about 4 or about 12 weeks was done.

The assay was immunoSEQ multiplex PCR, and TCRdb's table has in-frame clones only and misses some. The sample lists approximately 190,000 clones, 94% seen once, with about 9.2% in the top ten. Study results and limitations: Nearly half of the spike-specific TCRs reportedly recognize variant regions that carry no mutations.

A remark on this clone: Its target is not known.

The V end was cut by 6 bases, the J end by 5 bases, with 11 bases between. This CDR3 contains 13 residues. The chain carries TRBV12-3 or TRBV12-4 and TRBJ1-5; TRBD1 might be the D (6 bases). This material consisted of peripheral blood, taken on day 0 of AZD1222 vaccination. The sequence was obtained from an adult in good health. In nucleotides, the CDR3 is TGTGCCAGCAGGCAGGGGTCGCATCAGCCCCAGCATTTT. It specifies CASRQGSHQPQHF.